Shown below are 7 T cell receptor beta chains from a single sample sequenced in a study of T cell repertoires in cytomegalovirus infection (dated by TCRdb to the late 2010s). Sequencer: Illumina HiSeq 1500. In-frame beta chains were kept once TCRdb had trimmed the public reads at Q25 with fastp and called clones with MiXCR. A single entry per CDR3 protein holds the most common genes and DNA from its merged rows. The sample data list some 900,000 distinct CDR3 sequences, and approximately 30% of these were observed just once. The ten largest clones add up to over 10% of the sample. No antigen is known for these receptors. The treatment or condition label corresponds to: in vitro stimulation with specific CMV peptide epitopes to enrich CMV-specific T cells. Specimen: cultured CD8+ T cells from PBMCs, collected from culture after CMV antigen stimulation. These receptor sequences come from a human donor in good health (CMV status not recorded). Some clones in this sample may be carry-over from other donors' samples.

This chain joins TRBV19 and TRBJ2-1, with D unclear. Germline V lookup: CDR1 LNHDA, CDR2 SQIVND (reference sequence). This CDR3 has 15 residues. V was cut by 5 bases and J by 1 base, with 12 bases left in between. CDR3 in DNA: TGTGCCAGTAGTTGGACCCACGAGTCCTACAATGAGCAGTTCTTC. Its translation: CASSWTHESYNEQFF.

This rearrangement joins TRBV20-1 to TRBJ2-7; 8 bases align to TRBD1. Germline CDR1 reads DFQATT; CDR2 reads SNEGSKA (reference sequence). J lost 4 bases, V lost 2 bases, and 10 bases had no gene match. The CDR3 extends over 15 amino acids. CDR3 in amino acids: CSARSRTGPSYEQYV. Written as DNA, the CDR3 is TGCAGTGCTAGATCGAGGACAGGGCCCTCTTACGAGCAGTACGTC.

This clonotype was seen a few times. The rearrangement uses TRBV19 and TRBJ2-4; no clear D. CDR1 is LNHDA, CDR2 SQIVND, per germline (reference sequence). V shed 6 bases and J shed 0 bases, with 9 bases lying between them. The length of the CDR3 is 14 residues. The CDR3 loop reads CASSLSLAKNIQYF. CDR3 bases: TGTGCCAGTAGCCTTAGCTTAGCCAAAAACATTCAGTACTTC.

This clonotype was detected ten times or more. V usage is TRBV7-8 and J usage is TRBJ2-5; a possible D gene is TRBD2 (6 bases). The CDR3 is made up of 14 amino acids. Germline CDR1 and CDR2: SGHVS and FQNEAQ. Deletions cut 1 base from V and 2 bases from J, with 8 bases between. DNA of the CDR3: TGTGCCAGCAGCTTAGGGAGGGTTCAAGAGACCCAGTACTTC. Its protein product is CASSLGRVQETQYF.

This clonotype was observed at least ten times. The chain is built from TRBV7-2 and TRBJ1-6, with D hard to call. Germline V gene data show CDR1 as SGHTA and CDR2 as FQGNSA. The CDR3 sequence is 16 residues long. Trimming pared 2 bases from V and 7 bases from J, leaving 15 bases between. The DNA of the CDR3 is TGTGCCAGCAGCTTATTTGGTAATGGTGGAAATTCACCCCTCCACTTT. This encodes CASSLFGNGGNSPLHF.

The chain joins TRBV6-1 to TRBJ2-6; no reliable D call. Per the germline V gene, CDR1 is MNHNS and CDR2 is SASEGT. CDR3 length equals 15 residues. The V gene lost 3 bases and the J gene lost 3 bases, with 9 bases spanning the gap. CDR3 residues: CASSDMGFGANVLTF. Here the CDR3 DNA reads TGTGCCAGCAGTGATATGGGGTTTGGGGCCAACGTCCTGACTTTC.

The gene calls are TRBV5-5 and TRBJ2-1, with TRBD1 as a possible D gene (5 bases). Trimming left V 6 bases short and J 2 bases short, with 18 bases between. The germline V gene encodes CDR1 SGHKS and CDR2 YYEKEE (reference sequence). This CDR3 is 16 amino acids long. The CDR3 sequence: CASIPMGPGAYNEQFF. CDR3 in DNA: TGTGCCAGCATCCCAATGGGGCCAGGCGCCTACAATGAGCAGTTCTTC.